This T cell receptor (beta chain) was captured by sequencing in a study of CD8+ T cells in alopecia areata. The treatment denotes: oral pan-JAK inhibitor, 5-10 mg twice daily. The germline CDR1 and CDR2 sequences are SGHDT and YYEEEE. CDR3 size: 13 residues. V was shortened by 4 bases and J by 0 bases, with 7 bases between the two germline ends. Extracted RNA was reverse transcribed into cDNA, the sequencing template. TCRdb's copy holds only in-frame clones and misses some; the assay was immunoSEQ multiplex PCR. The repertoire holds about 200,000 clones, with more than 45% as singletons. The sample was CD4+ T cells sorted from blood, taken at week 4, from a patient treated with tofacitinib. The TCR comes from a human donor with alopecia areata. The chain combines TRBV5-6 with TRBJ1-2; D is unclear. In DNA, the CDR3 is TGTGCCAGCAGCACGGGAACTAACTATGGCTACACCTTC. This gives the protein CASSTGTNYGYTF.